One sample yielded the 2 T cell receptor beta chains listed below, sequenced in a study of blood T cell repertoires in COVID-19. The repertoire was sequenced with immunoSEQ multiplex PCR; TCRdb's copy has only in-frame clones and lacks some. The sample contains some 260,000 clones, around 89% of which appear only once. Sequencing was performed on PBMCs or T cells enriched from blood (not recorded which). These TCRs come from a man between 35 and 55 years old who had recovered from COVID-19.

This chain joins TRBV5-4 and TRBJ2-3; 12 bases line up with TRBD2. This CDR3 has 18 amino acids. V lost 4 bases to trimming and J lost 2 bases; unmatched junction nucleotides: 11. Germline assignment: CDR1 SGHNT and CDR2 YYREEE (reference sequence). For the CDR3, the DNA is TGTGCCAGCAGCACCGGACTAGCGGGGCCTTCCCCCACAGATACGCAGTATTTT. The encoded protein is CASSTGLAGPSPTDTQYF.

The CDR3 nucleotides read TGTGCCAGCAGCCCCCGGACAGTCGATGCAGAAAAGGATGAAAAACTGTTTTTT. Encoded protein: CASSPRTVDAEKDEKLFF. V and J are TRBV11-3 and TRBJ1-4, with D maybe TRBD1 (6 bases). The CDR3 is 18 amino acids. The V and J ends lost 5 bases and 6 bases respectively, with 25 bases between them. Germline values: CDR1 SGHNT, CDR2 YENEEA.